These 13 T cell receptor beta chains originate from one sample sequenced in a study of blood T cell repertoires in COVID-19. The table came from immunoSEQ multiplex PCR; TCRdb's copy has only in-frame clones and leaves some out. The sample yields under 350,000 clones, around 86% seen once. Source material: PBMCs or T cells enriched from blood (not recorded which). These receptors came from a woman aged 40 to 50 with acute COVID-19.

The chain couples TRBV18 to TRBJ2-2; no clear D gene. Between the trimmed V and J ends, which lost 3 bases and 7 bases, there was a span of 6 bases. This CDR3 region has 12 residues. CDR1 KGHSH and CDR2 LQKENI come from the germline V gene. This CDR3 is CASSPRLGELFF. The CDR3 nucleotides are TGTGCCAGCTCACCTAGACTCGGGGAGCTGTTTTTT.

The rearrangement links TRBV10-3 to TRBJ1-2, with a weak D call TRBD1 (6 bases). The CDR3 is made up of 16 amino acids. Germline CDR1 ENHRY, CDR2 SYGVKD. V was pared by 6 bases and J by 5 bases, with 22 bases between. As DNA, the CDR3 is TGTGCCATCAGATCCCTGGGGGGGGCGACCCTTTATGGCTACACCTTC. It yields the protein CAIRSLGGATLYGYTF.

This clone came up once. This chain joins TRBV6-5 and TRBJ1-2, with 9 bases identical to TRBD1. There are 16 residues in the CDR3. The trim removed 0 bases at V and 12 bases at J, leaving 14 bases unmatched. CDR1 and CDR2 (germline): MNHEY, SVGAGI. Here the CDR3 DNA reads TGTGCCAGCAGTTACTCGTTATCCAGAAACGGACAGGGGCACACCTTC. Its protein is CASSYSLSRNGQGHTF.

The rearrangement uses TRBV5-1 and TRBJ1-1, with D maybe TRBD1 (6 bases). The CDR3 consists of 17 residues. V lost 4 bases and J lost 0, with 19 bases in between. CDR1 and CDR2 from the germline V gene are SGHRS and YFSETQ. The CDR3 loop is CASSAGTRTKMNTEAFF. CDR3 DNA sequence: TGCGCCAGCAGCGCAGGGACACGGACAAAGATGAACACTGAAGCTTTCTTT.

This clone was detected once. The chain carries TRBV2 and TRBJ2-4; TRBD1 matches 8 bases. CDR3 length: 17 residues. From germline, CDR1 is SNHLY and CDR2 FYNNEI. V lost 1 base to trimming and J lost 7 bases; unmatched junction nucleotides: 12. As DNA, the CDR3 is TGTGCCAGCAGTGAAGGGACAGGGAACCAGATGCCCAACATTCAGTACTTC. Protein: CASSEGTGNQMPNIQYF.

As regards this clone: Other DNA sequences in the sample encode the same CDR3. The chain employs TRBV4-3 and TRBJ2-6, with D perhaps matching TRBD2 (6 bases). The V gene lost 1 base and the J gene lost 3 bases, with 13 bases spanning the gap. The CDR3 totals 17 residues. CDR1 and CDR2 (germline): LGHNA, YSLEER. Here the CDR3 DNA reads TGCGCCAGCAGCCAAGTAGCGGCTGGCGGTGGGGCCAACGTCCTGACTTTC. Translating it yields CASSQVAAGGGANVLTF.

This clone has only one observation. In DNA form, the CDR3 reads TGTGCCAGCAGCTTAGTAGTCCAGCAGGGGGCGAGAACTGAAGCTTTCTTT. Amino acid sequence: CASSLVVQQGARTEAFF. The rearrangement uses TRBV7-2 and TRBJ1-1; 8 bases line up with TRBD1. CDR1 is SGHTA, CDR2 FQGNSA, per germline. The V gene end was trimmed by 1 base and the J gene end by 5 bases; junction bases not matched to a gene: 12. CDR3 length: 17 amino acids. Complete variable domain (other parts from reference TRBV7-2 and TRBJ1-1): GAGVSQSPSNKVTEKGKDVELRCDPISGHTALYWYRQSLGQGLEFLIYFQGNSAPDKSGLPSDRFSAERTGGSVSTLTIQRTQQEDSAVYLCASSLVVQQGARTEAFFGQGTRLTVV.

V is TRBV4-1 and J is TRBJ1-5, with D perhaps TRBD1 (6 bases). Germline values: CDR1 MGHRA, CDR2 YSYEKL. The CDR3 covers 17 residues. Trimming took off 2 bases at V and 3 bases at J, with 17 bases between the two ends. CDR3 nucleotides: TGCGCCAGCAGCCAAAGAGGTACGGACAGAATCAATCAGCCCCAGCATTTT. It translates to CASSQRGTDRINQPQHF.

V gene TRBV3-1 (or the pseudogene TRBV3-2) combines with J gene TRBJ1-6; the D gene is possibly TRBD1 (6 bases). The CDR3 loop spans 15 amino acids. Germline V gene sequence: CDR1 LGHDT, CDR2 YNNKEL (reference sequence). Trimming took 1 base from V and 10 from J, leaving 14 bases between them. The CDR3 DNA reads TGTGCCAGCAGCCAAGCGGGCAGGGGTAGCTCACCCCTCCACTTT. Translation gives CASSQAGRGSSPLHF.

CDR3 amino acids: CSASGPLYTF. DNA of the CDR3: TGCAGTGCTAGTGGGCCCCTCTACACCTTC. V and J are TRBV20-1 and TRBJ1-2, with D unresolved. This CDR3 spans 10 amino acids. V dropped 3 bases and J dropped 10 bases, with 9 bases sitting between them. The germline V gene encodes CDR1 DFQATT and CDR2 SNEGSKA (reference sequence).

This clone was recorded only once. The gene calls are TRBV6-5 and TRBJ1-5, with a possible D match to TRBD1 (5 bases). The CDR3 contains 13 residues. CDR1 and CDR2 (germline): MNHEY, SVGAGI. V shed 6 bases and J shed 11 bases, with 17 bases lying between them. Written as DNA, the CDR3 is TGTGCCAGCAGCAACGGGGGGGGAGGGACCCAGCATTTT. It codes for CASSNGGGGTQHF.

In DNA, the CDR3 is TGTGCCATCAGTGAGTCGACAGGGGGTAATGAAAAACTGTTTTTT. Translating it yields CAISESTGGNEKLFF. V usage is TRBV10-3 and J usage is TRBJ1-4; 9 bases are a match to TRBD1. Losses at the gene ends were 0 bases for V and 4 bases for J; bases not matched to a gene: 0. Germline assignment: CDR1 ENHRY and CDR2 SYGVKD. This CDR3 has 15 amino acids.

This chain uses TRBV3-1 (or the pseudogene TRBV3-2) with TRBJ1-2; the match to TRBD1 covers 10 bases. Unmatched junction bases numbered 15, after V lost 0 bases and J lost 2 bases. The CDR3 runs 20 residues. Germline V lookup: CDR1 LGHDT, CDR2 YNNKEL (reference sequence). CDR3 nucleotides: TGTGCCAGCAGCCAAGATGTCAAGTGGGGACAGGGGCCCGCGAACTATGGCTACACCTTC. Encoded protein: CASSQDVKWGQGPANYGYTF.